The clone carrying this T cell receptor (beta chain) is a singleton in its sample. The data originate from a study of blood T cell repertoires in COVID-19. Across the whole study: COVID-19 samples from acute and convalescent phases originated in the United States, Italy and Spain. PBMCs, B-cell-depleted T cells, or T cells provided the cDNA or gDNA that made up the material.

In the original processing: Reference gene primer amplification yielded estimated nucleated cell counts. TCRdb keeps only in-frame clones here, not all; method: immunoSEQ multiplex PCR. V, J and clone size are taken as reported in that table, and D and trimming were inferred from the DNA itself. The sample has tens of thousands of clones, 90% to 95% seen once. CDR3 length: 13 amino acids. Between the trimmed V and J ends, which lost 2 bases and 4 bases, there was a span of 8 bases. Germline V gene lookup returns CDR1 SGHNT and CDR2 YENEEA. Sequenced input: peripheral blood. The source of this sequence is a human donor in a cohort sampled during active COVID-19. J is TRBJ1-1 and V is TRBV11-3; a weak D match, TRBD1 (6 bases). DNA for the CDR3: TGTGCCAGCAGCTTAAAAGGGGGCACTGAAGCTTTCTTT. Encoded protein: CASSLKGGTEAFF.